Reported below is one TCR beta chain. The data originate from a study of OX40 agonist ivuxolimab in advanced cancers. The V end was cut by 5 bases, the J end by 4 bases, with 8 bases between. The CDR3 totals 12 residues. Germline loops: CDR1 MNHNS, CDR2 SASEGT. TCRdb's table, derived via immunoSEQ multiplex PCR, lists solely in-frame clones and lacks some. The sample carries fewer than 70,000 clones, about 86% recorded once. The chain is built from TRBV6-1 and TRBJ2-5, with D unresolved. The TCR sequence derives from an adult with an advanced solid tumor such as melanoma, head and neck, liver or kidney cancer. The material sequenced was CD4+ or CD8+ T cells sorted from blood, taken in a trial of the OX40 agonist ivuxolimab. In DNA form, the CDR3 reads TGTGCCAGCAGTCCCGGCGGAGAGACCCAGTACTTC. Translated: CASSPGGETQYF.